The clone carrying this T cell receptor (beta chain) was observed a few times. Its antigen is undetermined. Unique molecular identifiers were attached to individual cDNA molecules within the library. TCRdb passed the RACE reads through MiXCR, listing each CDR3 protein once. The sample lists 300,000 to 350,000 distinct CDR3 sequences; approximately 6.9% were seen once. This record comes from a study of human T cells and chemical hapten exposure. Findings and caveats of the study: Healthy people's immune response may differ from that of the donors, who had alopecia. Among TCRs, those above 1 in 1000 frequency were unaffected by DPC sensitization.

The time point is: patch test 1, 2 weeks after DPC sensitization. Documented treatment: therapeutic diphenylcyclopropenone sensitization with weekly scalp DPC. Germline CDR1 SGHRS, CDR2 YFSETQ. This CDR3 is 17 amino acids long. The V and J ends lost 3 bases and 0 bases respectively, with 13 bases between them. This material consisted of whole blood, taken in connection with sensitization to the hapten diphenylcyclopropenone (DPC). The sequence derives from a woman younger than 35 with alopecia areata. Some clones in this sample may be carry-over from other donors' samples. The chain links TRBV5-1 to TRBJ2-6; no clear D. CDR3 DNA: TGCGCCAGCAGCTCGCTTCCACGGTTCTCTGGGGCCAACGTCCTGACTTTC. Translation gives CASSSLPRFSGANVLTF.